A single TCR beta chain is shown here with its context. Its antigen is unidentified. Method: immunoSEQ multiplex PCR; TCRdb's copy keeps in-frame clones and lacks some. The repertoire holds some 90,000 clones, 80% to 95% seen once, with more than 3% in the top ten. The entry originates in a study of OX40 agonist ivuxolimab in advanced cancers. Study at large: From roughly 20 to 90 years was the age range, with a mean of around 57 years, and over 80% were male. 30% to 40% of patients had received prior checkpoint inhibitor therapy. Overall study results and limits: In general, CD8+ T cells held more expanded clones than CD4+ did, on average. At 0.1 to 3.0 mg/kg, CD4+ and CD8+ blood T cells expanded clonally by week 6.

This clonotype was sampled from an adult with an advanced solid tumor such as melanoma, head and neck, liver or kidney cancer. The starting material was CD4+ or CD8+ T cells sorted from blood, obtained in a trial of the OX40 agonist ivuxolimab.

CDR3: CASSEDRGNTEAFF. The CDR3 DNA is TGTGCCAGCAGTGAAGACAGGGGAAACACTGAAGCTTTCTTT. This sequence joins TRBV6-1 and TRBJ1-1, with 7 bases that match TRBD1. The CDR3 contains 14 residues. Germline V gene lookup returns CDR1 MNHNS and CDR2 SASEGT. The trim removed 1 base at V and 2 bases at J, leaving 1 base unmatched.